The clone carrying this T cell receptor beta chain was counted at least ten times. Its antigen is unidentified. These data come from a study of T cells in Graves' hyperthyroidism and ophthalmopathy. Findings and limits, study-wide: Most clonotypes expanded in thyroid above 0.001 were likewise present in blood.

Researchers amplified the TCR beta CDR3 regions from RNA transcripts. An initial round of RT-PCR targeting the TCR CDR3 relied on the HTBI primer set. TCRdb itself ran the multiplex PCR reads through MiXCR, one entry per CDR3 protein. Of 300,000 to 350,000 distinct CDR3 sequences listed, 21% are singletons. Graves' hyperthyroidism was deemed stable given no ophthalmopathy progression within 18 months. Diagnosis of hyperthyroidism was new in patients aged 18 to 65, and its duration was under 2 months. This CDR3 is built from 15 residues. V lost 7 bases and J lost 4, with 17 bases in between. This chain joins TRBV12-3 or TRBV12-4 and TRBJ2-1, with D tentatively TRBD2 (7 bases). The clonotype originates from a woman between 45 and 60 years old with Graves' hyperthyroidism. Specimen: blood. The CDR3 here is CASNIWGGLYNEQFF. The CDR3 coding sequence is TGTGCCAGCAATATATGGGGGGGCTTGTACAATGAGCAGTTCTTC.